This TCR beta chain came from a study of OX40 agonist ivuxolimab in advanced cancers. Study conclusions and caveats: In the 0.1 to 3.0 mg/kg range, CD4+ and CD8+ blood T cells had expanded clonally by week 6.

The table came from immunoSEQ multiplex PCR; TCRdb's copy has only in-frame clones and leaves some out. The table has about 34,000 clones, 89% seen once. As for this clone: Its specificity is unknown.

The germline gives CDR1 GTSNPN, CDR2 SVGIG (reference sequence). This CDR3 has 15 residues. V was trimmed by 3 bases and J by 2 bases, leaving 14 bases between them. The source material was CD4+ or CD8+ T cells sorted from blood, sampled in a trial of the OX40 agonist ivuxolimab. This clonotype originated in an adult with an advanced solid tumor such as melanoma, head and neck, liver or kidney cancer. The rearrangement links TRBV30 to TRBJ1-3; maybe TRBD1 (5 bases). The CDR3 protein is CAWRGKGLAGNTIYF. In DNA form, the CDR3 reads TGTGCCTGGAGGGGGAAGGGGTTGGCTGGAAACACCATATATTTT.